These T cell receptor beta chains were read from a single sample in a study of vaccination and CD4 T cells after COVID-19. MiXCR was run by TCRdb on the PCR reads, yielding one entry per CDR3 protein. The sample has some 11,000 distinct CDR3 sequences; about 41% are singletons. For these receptors, no antigen is known. The sequencing used CD4+ T cells from blood, cultured in vitro, collected after SARS-CoV-2 vaccination. These receptor sequences come from a human donor who had recovered from COVID-19. CDR3s leave out the opening cysteine and the closing phenylalanine or tryptophan. Each record gives: CDR3 protein, V gene, clone size, J gene. Only part of the rows carry a size: once, few, many, or a class if the clone is expanded.

CDR3aa: ASSFNPGGANVLT
v_gene: TRBV7-6
abundance: .
j_gene: TRBJ2-6

CDR3aa: ASSSLGIGSYEQY
v_gene: TRBV28
abundance: .
j_gene: TRBJ2-7

CDR3aa: ASSLTSGRVRETQY
v_gene: TRBV7-2
abundance: medium-sized
j_gene: TRBJ2-5

CDR3aa: SARDLGIFSYEQY
v_gene: TRBV20-1
abundance: .
j_gene: TRBJ2-7

CDR3aa: ASSLVDRFTEAF
v_gene: TRBV11-2
abundance: .
j_gene: TRBJ1-1

CDR3aa: ASHSGRSGGQGYT
v_gene: TRBV19
abundance: few
j_gene: TRBJ1-2

CDR3aa: ASSLLLRGSYEQY
v_gene: TRBV28
abundance: .
j_gene: TRBJ2-7

CDR3aa: ASRVPAASYNEQF
v_gene: TRBV2
abundance: .
j_gene: TRBJ2-1

CDR3aa: SAIDGPKNQPQH
v_gene: TRBV20-1
abundance: few
j_gene: TRBJ1-5

CDR3aa: ASLSGGGRNQPQH
v_gene: TRBV6-1
abundance: .
j_gene: TRBJ1-5

CDR3aa: SARDPFTSGVYNEQF
v_gene: TRBV20-1
abundance: .
j_gene: TRBJ2-1

CDR3aa: ASSHLGLAVLNEQF
v_gene: TRBV4-3
abundance: .
j_gene: TRBJ2-1

CDR3aa: ATSREYNRLPYEQY
v_gene: TRBV15
abundance: few
j_gene: TRBJ2-7

CDR3aa: SARGLVASEQY
v_gene: TRBV20-1
abundance: .
j_gene: TRBJ2-7

CDR3aa: ASSDAQGDTQY
v_gene: TRBV10-1
abundance: .
j_gene: TRBJ2-3

CDR3aa: ASSLKGGTEAF
v_gene: TRBV7-3
abundance: few
j_gene: TRBJ1-1

CDR3aa: ASSPRLGTGRQETQY
v_gene: TRBV4-3
abundance: once
j_gene: TRBJ2-5

CDR3aa: ASSYGRVNEQF
v_gene: TRBV6-2/TRBV6-3
abundance: few
j_gene: TRBJ2-1

CDR3aa: ASSFSKDRYGNQPQH
v_gene: TRBV7-9
abundance: .
j_gene: TRBJ1-5

CDR3aa: ASSSHLYEQY
v_gene: TRBV11-2
abundance: .
j_gene: TRBJ2-7

CDR3aa: ASSQGLASDTQY
v_gene: TRBV11-3
abundance: .
j_gene: TRBJ2-3

CDR3aa: ASSQEGSPGTGELF
v_gene: TRBV4-2
abundance: .
j_gene: TRBJ2-2

CDR3aa: ASSQDDRVNTGELF
v_gene: TRBV4-1
abundance: .
j_gene: TRBJ2-2

CDR3aa: SVSDRGRGNYGYT
v_gene: TRBV20-1
abundance: few
j_gene: TRBJ1-2

CDR3aa: ASSLWGDSDGYT
v_gene: TRBV27
abundance: .
j_gene: TRBJ1-2

CDR3aa: SARISLNQPQH
v_gene: TRBV20-1
abundance: few
j_gene: TRBJ1-5

CDR3aa: ASSLSGTVSSYEQY
v_gene: TRBV7-2
abundance: .
j_gene: TRBJ2-7

CDR3aa: ASSQATDTEAF
v_gene: TRBV4-3
abundance: .
j_gene: TRBJ1-1

CDR3aa: ASSGGQAGANVLT
v_gene: TRBV7-3
abundance: .
j_gene: TRBJ2-6

CDR3aa: ASSYSGTDSNQPQH
v_gene: TRBV6-5
abundance: .
j_gene: TRBJ1-5

CDR3aa: ASSGRKETQY
v_gene: TRBV4-1
abundance: .
j_gene: TRBJ2-5

CDR3aa: ASRDRGPNTEAF
v_gene: TRBV6-1
abundance: few
j_gene: TRBJ1-1

CDR3aa: ASSFPGLAGGSVEQY
v_gene: TRBV27
abundance: .
j_gene: TRBJ2-7

CDR3aa: SVDGTPYNEQF
v_gene: TRBV29-1
abundance: .
j_gene: TRBJ2-1

CDR3aa: ASSPAGGSGNTIY
v_gene: TRBV19
abundance: .
j_gene: TRBJ1-3

CDR3aa: ATSDGHLNEQF
v_gene: TRBV24-1
abundance: .
j_gene: TRBJ2-1

CDR3aa: ASSTYSRGLVTGTEAF
v_gene: TRBV27
abundance: .
j_gene: TRBJ1-1

CDR3aa: ASSFGLGQGGFDEQF
v_gene: TRBV28
abundance: .
j_gene: TRBJ2-1

CDR3aa: SVVPSTSGSAYEQY
v_gene: TRBV29-1
abundance: .
j_gene: TRBJ2-7

CDR3aa: SAPGQGTRNEQY
v_gene: TRBV20-1
abundance: .
j_gene: TRBJ2-7

CDR3aa: ASSPTVGTNTEAF
v_gene: TRBV7-9
abundance: few
j_gene: TRBJ1-1

CDR3aa: ASSFTRAGGSHEQY
v_gene: TRBV7-2
abundance: few
j_gene: TRBJ2-7